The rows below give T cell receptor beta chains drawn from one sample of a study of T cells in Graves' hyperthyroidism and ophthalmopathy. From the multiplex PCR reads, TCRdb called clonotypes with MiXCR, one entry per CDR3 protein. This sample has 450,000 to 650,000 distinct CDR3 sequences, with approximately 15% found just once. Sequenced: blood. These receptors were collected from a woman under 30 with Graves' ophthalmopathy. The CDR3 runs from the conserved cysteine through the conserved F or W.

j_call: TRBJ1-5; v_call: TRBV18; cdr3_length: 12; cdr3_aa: CASSTRNQPQHF
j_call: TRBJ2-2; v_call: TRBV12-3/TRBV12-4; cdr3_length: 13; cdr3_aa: CASSFMSTGELFF
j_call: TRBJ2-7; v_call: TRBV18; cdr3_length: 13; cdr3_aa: CASSRSQRLGQYF
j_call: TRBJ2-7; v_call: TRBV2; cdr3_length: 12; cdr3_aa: CASKLGPYEQYF
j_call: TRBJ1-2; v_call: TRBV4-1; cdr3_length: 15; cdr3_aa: CASSQEPALSGGYTF
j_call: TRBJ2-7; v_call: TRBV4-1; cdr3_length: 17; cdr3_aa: CASSQILAGPSSYEQYF
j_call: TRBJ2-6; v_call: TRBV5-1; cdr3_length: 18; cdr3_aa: CASSWGTSGSPGANVLTF
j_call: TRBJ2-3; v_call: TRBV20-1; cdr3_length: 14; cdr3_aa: CSAQSSGPTDTQYF
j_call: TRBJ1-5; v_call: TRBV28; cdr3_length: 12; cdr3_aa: CASRSVDQPQHF
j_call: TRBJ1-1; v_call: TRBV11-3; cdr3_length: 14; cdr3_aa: CASSLFSPGVEAFF
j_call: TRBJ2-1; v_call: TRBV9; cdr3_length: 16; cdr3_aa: CASSDSGASSYNEQLF
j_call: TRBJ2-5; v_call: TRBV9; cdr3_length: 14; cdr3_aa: CASSGPRVGETQYF
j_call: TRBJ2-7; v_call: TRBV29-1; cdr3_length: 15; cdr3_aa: CSVEDGDLTRREQYF
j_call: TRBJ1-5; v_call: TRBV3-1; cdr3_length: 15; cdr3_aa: CASSQGSGGGQPQHF
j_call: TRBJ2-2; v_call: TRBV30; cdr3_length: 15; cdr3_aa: CAWSWALGVTGELFF
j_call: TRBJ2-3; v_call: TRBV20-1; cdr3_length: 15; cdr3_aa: CSAVTGTSSTDTQYF
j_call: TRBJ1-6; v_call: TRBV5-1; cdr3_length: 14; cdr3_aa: CASSLDGYNSPLHF
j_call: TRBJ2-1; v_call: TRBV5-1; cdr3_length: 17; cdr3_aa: CASSFIAGQGASNEQFF
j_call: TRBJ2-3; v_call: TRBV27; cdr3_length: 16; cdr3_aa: CASKARPGGGTDTQYF
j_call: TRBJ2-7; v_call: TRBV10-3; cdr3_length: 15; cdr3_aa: CAISDPGTGVYEQYF
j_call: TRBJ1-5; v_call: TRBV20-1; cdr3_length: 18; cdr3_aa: CSAREGGGRQGPNQPQHF
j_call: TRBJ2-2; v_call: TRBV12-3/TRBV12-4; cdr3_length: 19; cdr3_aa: CASSPDRGQLAGVTGELFF
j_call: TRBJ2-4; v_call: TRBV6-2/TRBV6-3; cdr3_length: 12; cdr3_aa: CASSQQSNIQYF
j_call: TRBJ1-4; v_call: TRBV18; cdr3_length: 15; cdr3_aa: CASRWGVAANEKLFF
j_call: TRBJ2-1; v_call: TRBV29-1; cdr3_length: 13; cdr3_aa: CSVEKGGINEQFF
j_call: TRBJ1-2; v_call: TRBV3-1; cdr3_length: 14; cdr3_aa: CASSQGTGNYGYTF
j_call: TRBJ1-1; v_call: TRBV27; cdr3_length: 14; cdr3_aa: CASSFLSSPTGAFF
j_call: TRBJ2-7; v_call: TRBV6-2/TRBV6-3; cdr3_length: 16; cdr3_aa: CASSYSRGRRTYEQYF
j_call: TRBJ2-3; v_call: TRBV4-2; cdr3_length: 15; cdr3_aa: CASGGLAGVGDTQYF
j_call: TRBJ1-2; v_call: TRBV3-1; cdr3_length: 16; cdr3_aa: CASSLRPGAGRYGYTF
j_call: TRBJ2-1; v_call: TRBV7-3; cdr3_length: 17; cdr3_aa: CASSLRVGTDSYNEQFF
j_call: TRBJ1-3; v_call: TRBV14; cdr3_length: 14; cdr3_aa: CASSQGRLPNTIYF
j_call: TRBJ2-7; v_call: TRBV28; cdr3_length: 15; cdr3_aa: CASSLIVAGTYEQYF
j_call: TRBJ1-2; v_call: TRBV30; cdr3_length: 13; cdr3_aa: CAWSGGFDYGYTF
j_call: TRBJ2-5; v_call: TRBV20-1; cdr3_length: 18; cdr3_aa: CSARDPRYGSGSQETQYF
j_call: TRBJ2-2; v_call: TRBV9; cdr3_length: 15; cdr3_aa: CASSVEGAPSGELFF
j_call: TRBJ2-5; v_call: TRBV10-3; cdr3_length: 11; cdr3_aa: CAISSTKAQYF
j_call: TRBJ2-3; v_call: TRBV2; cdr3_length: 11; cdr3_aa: CASSLEVAQYF
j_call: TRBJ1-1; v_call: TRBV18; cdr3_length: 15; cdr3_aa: CASSPSGQATSEAFF
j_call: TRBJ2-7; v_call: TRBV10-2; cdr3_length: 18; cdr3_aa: CASSAGTGFEWPVYEQYF
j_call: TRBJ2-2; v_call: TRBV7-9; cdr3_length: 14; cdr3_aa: CASSLAGSPGELFF
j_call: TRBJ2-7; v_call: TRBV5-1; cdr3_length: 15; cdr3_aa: CASSLELAGAYEQYF
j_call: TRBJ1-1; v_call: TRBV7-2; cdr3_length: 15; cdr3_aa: CATISAPRSGTEAFF
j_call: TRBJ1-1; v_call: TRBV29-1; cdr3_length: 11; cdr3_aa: CSAASATEAFF
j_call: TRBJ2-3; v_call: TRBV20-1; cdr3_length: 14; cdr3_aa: CSAGGGVETDTQYF
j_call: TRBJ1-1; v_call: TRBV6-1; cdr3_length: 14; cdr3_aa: CASSPLVIITEAFF
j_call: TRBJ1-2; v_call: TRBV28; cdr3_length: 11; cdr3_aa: CASSRQDGYTF
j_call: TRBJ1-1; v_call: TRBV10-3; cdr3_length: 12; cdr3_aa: CAIGGAHYEAFF
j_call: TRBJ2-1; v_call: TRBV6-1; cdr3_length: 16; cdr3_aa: CASRPRLAPSHNEQFF
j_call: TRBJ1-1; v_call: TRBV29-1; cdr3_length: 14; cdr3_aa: CSAASVTPNTEAFF
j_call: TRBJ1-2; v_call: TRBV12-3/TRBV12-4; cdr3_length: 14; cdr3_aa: CASRFLTVDYGYTF
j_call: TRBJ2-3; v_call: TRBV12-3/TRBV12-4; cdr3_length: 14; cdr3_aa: CASITDRAGDTQYF
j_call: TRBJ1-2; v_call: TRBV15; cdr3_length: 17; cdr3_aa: CATSRAIPSDRDYGYTF
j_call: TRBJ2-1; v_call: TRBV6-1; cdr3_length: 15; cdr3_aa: CATWDGRNPSNEQFF
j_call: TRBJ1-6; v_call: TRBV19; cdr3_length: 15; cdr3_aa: CASSMPQSNNSPLHF
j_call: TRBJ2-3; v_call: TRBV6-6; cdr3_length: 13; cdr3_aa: CASSYSGTDTQYF
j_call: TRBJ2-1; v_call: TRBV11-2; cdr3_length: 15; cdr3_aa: CASSPLSGELGEQFF
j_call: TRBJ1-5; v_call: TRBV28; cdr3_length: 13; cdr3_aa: CASSIPDHQPQHF